The 20 T cell receptor beta chains reported below all come from one sample, sequenced in a study of T cell repertoires in cytomegalovirus infection. TCRdb ran MiXCR on the reads and lists one entry per CDR3 protein. The sample lists about 830,000 distinct CDR3 sequences, roughly 33% occurring once. For these receptors, no antigen is known. This specimen consisted of cultured CD8+ T cells from PBMCs, obtained from culture after CMV antigen stimulation. The receptors here all came from a human donor in good health (CMV status not recorded). Some clones in this sample may be carry-over from other donors' samples.

This clonotype came up a few times. The chain is built from TRBV19 and TRBJ2-4; the D gene could be TRBD1 or TRBD2 (5 bases each). Trimming removed 10 bases from V and 8 bases from J, with 24 bases in between. This CDR3 is built from 15 residues. Germline V gene data show CDR1 as LNHDA and CDR2 as SQIVND (reference sequence). The CDR3 loop is CATSLGDFVGDIQYF. The CDR3 region has the DNA TGTGCCACCTCCCTAGGGGATTTTGTCGGGGACATTCAGTACTTC. Based on the CDR3 plus reference TRBV19 and TRBJ2-4, the full variable domain is DGGITQSPKYLFRKEGQNVTLSCEQNLNHDAMYWYRQDPGQGLRLIYYSQIVNDFQKGDIAEGYSVSREKKESFPLTVTSAQKNPTAFYLCATSLGDFVGDIQYFGAGTRLSVL.

V usage is TRBV4-1 and J usage is TRBJ2-7; tentative D call: TRBD1 (6 bases). The CDR3 is 14 residues long. V was pared by 1 base and J by 3 bases, with 10 bases between. Germline V gene data show CDR1 as MGHRA and CDR2 as YSYEKL. In nucleotides, the CDR3 is TGCGCCAGCAGCCAAGCGACAGGACTCTACGAGCAGTACTTC. Amino acid sequence: CASSQATGLYEQYF.

As concerns this clonotype: A junction end diverges from the germline sequence, so it may reflect a read error. The gene calls are TRBV6-8 and TRBJ2-1; D not certain. Germline values: CDR1 MNHGY, CDR2 SAAAGT. The CDR3 has 20 residues. The CDR3 DNA sequence: TGTGCCAACAGTTCTCCGGCAGGTCCTCACTTAGTGATCCAGTACAATGAGCAGTTCTTC. Its translation is CANSSPAGPHLVIQYNEQFF.

This rearrangement joins TRBV14 to TRBJ2-7; maybe TRBD1 (5 bases). CDR1 and CDR2 from the germline V gene are SGHDN and FVKESK. This CDR3 spans 15 amino acids. The V gene lost 1 base and the J gene lost 0 bases, with 10 bases spanning the gap. CDR3 nucleotide sequence: TGTGCCAGCAGCCAAGGGCAGGGCTACTCCTACGAGCAGTACGTC. Amino acid sequence: CASSQGQGYSYEQYV.

This sequence joins TRBV9 and TRBJ1-2; no clear D gene. Trimming cost V 2 bases and J 4 bases, with 15 bases left between them. The CDR3 is 15 amino acids. In germline, CDR1 is SGDLS, CDR2 YYNGEE. CDR3 sequence: CASSVNGPGSYGYTF. The CDR3, as DNA: TGTGCCAGCAGCGTGAATGGTCCCGGGAGCTATGGCTACACCTTC.

On this clonotype: A much more abundant neighbour one base away suggests this may be a read error. The rearrangement joins TRBV7-2 to TRBJ2-1, with 15 bases identical to TRBD2. The V segment lost 8 bases and the J segment 4 bases; nucleotides outside the gene matches: 15. This CDR3 contains 19 residues. Per the germline V gene, CDR1 is SGHTA and CDR2 is FQGNSA. The CDR3 protein is CASGSGLAGGPDWYNEQFF. The CDR3 DNA is TGTGCCAGCGGCTCAGGACTAGCGGGGGGGCCGGATTGGTACAATGAGCAGTTCTTC.

This clonotype was observed a few times. V is TRBV7-8 and J is TRBJ2-7, with a weak D call TRBD1 (5 bases). The V and J ends lost 1 base and 3 bases respectively, with 13 bases between them. Germline lookup yields CDR1 SGHVS and CDR2 FQNEAQ. This CDR3 has 15 residues. The CDR3 spells CASSLGAGSGYEQYV. CDR3 coding DNA: TGTGCCAGCAGCTTAGGCGCAGGGTCAGGCTACGAGCAGTACGTC.

The rearrangement uses TRBV4-1 and TRBJ2-2; D gene ambiguous. Germline values: CDR1 MGHRA, CDR2 YSYEKL. The CDR3 length is 15 residues. With 0 bases removed from V and 5 bases from J, the gap between germline ends came to 10 bases. The CDR3 nucleotides read TGCGCCAGCAGCCAAGATTCCCTCGGGACCGGGGAGCTGTTTTTT. The encoded protein is CASSQDSLGTGELFF.

The chain links TRBV7-4 to TRBJ1-5; TRBD1 matches at 7 bases. Germline assignment: CDR1 SGHVT and CDR2 SQSDAQ. The CDR3 loop spans 16 amino acids. V was clipped by 4 bases and J by 12 bases; unmatched bases: 18. CDR3 sequence reads: CASSSRDRLSISRQHF. CDR3 coding DNA: TGTGCCAGCAGCTCCCGGGACAGACTTTCCATCAGCCGCCAGCATTTT. The complete variable domain, with remaining parts taken from reference TRBV7-4 and TRBJ1-5, reads GAGVSQSPRYKVAKRGRDVALRCDSISGHVTLYWYRQTLGQGSEVLTYSQSDAQRDKSGRPSGRFSAERPERSVSTLKIQRTEQGDSAVYLCASSSRDRLSISRQHFGDGTRLSIL.

This clonotype showed up just a few times. The chain joins TRBV28 to TRBJ1-1; D is possibly TRBD1 (5 bases). The CDR3 totals 16 residues. Trimming left V 2 bases short and J 0 bases short, with 13 bases between. Germline loops: CDR1 MDHEN, CDR2 SYDVKM. CDR3 in DNA: TGTGCCAGCAGTTTACGGGACGGAGGCATGAACACTGAAGCTTTCTTT. It translates to CASSLRDGGMNTEAFF.

In its sample, this clonotype was seen many times. The chain uses TRBV7-3 and TRBJ1-6; D remains ambiguous. The V end was cut by 1 base, the J end by 6 bases, with 10 bases between. Germline V gives CDR1 SGHTA, CDR2 FQGTGA. The CDR3 runs 15 residues. The DNA for the CDR3 is TGTGCCAGCAGCTTAATTTCGGCAGTTAATTCACCCCTCCACTTT. As protein: CASSLISAVNSPLHF.

At least ten counts were recorded for this clonotype. The chain couples TRBV7-2 to TRBJ1-1; D gene unclear. The germline V gene encodes CDR1 SGHTA and CDR2 FQGNSA. Trimming cost V 5 bases and J 1 base, with 8 bases left between them. This CDR3 contains 13 residues. The CDR3 is CASSQRGNTEAFF. CDR3 sequence (DNA): TGTGCCAGCAGCCAGAGAGGGAACACTGAAGCTTTCTTT.

This clonotype was picked up a small number of times. The gene calls are TRBV12-3 or TRBV12-4 and TRBJ1-2; D is unclear. V lost 6 bases and J lost 11, with 16 bases in between. The CDR3 runs 12 residues. CDR3: CASSQSGPLYTF. The CDR3 DNA follows: TGTGCCAGCAGCCAATCCGGGCCCTTATACACCTTC.

This clonotype is a singleton in its sample. The rearrangement uses TRBV19 and TRBJ2-7, with 7 bases fitting TRBD1. The junction had 9 bases not matched to a gene; V was cut back by 7 bases and J by 0 bases. The CDR3 sequence is 15 residues long. Germline V lookup: CDR1 LNHDA, CDR2 SQIVND (reference sequence). CDR3 coding DNA: TGTGCCAGTACCGAAGGGACAGCACTCTCCTACGAGCAGTACTTC. Its protein is CASTEGTALSYEQYF.

In its sample, this clonotype was seen many times. The V gene is TRBV7-6, the J gene TRBJ2-5, with 8 bases identical to TRBD1. This CDR3 spans 14 amino acids. Germline assignment: CDR1 SGHVS and CDR2 FNYEAQ. J lost 4 bases, V lost 4 bases, and 5 bases had no gene match. For the CDR3, the DNA is TGTGCCAGCAGCTCCAGGGGGCGGGGAGAGACCCAGTACTTC. Protein: CASSSRGRGETQYF.

This clonotype showed up just a few times. The chain is built from TRBV7-6 and TRBJ2-7, with a weak D call TRBD2 (6 bases). Germline CDR1 is SGHVS and CDR2 is FNYEAQ. V lost 5 bases to trimming and J lost 4 bases, with 18 bases between them. The CDR3 length is 15 residues. The CDR3 reads CASSPSGGLRYEQYF. The CDR3 region has the DNA TGTGCCAGCAGCCCATCCGGGGGATTGAGGTACGAGCAGTACTTC.

The chain employs TRBV14 and TRBJ2-1; 7 nucleotides align to TRBD1. V was clipped by 1 base and J by 6 bases; unmatched bases: 12. The CDR3 covers 17 residues. Germline V gene sequence: CDR1 SGHDN, CDR2 FVKESK. In nucleotides, the CDR3 is TGTGCCAGCAGCCAAGGACTTTTCGACAGGGTGGGCAATGAGCAGTTCTTC. Translated, it gives CASSQGLFDRVGNEQFF.

The V call is TRBV15, the J call TRBJ1-3, with a weak D call TRBD1 (6 bases). The CDR3 length is 15 residues. V lost 0 bases and J 3 bases, leaving 9 bases between the germline ends. Per the germline V gene, CDR1 is LNHNV and CDR2 is YYDKDF (reference sequence). The CDR3 here is CATSRDGGGGNTIYF. In nucleotides, the CDR3 is TGTGCCACCAGCAGAGATGGAGGGGGTGGAAACACCATATATTTT. The variable domain in full, completed from reference TRBV15 and TRBJ1-3, reads DAMVIQNPRYQVTQFGKPVTLSCSQTLNHNVMYWYQQKSSQAPKLLFHYYDKDFNNEADTPDNFQSRRPNTSFCFLDIRSPGLGDTAMYLCATSRDGGGGNTIYFGEGSWLTVV.

V is TRBV7-6 and J is TRBJ1-1, with D possibly matching TRBD1 (5 bases). Germline CDR1 and CDR2: SGHVS and FNYEAQ. The CDR3 is 15 residues long. Trimming cost V 5 bases and J 3 bases, with 16 bases left between them. The DNA for the CDR3 is TGTGCCAGCAGCCCTAGGACCGGGGCGGACACTGAAGCTTTCTTT. Amino acids: CASSPRTGADTEAFF.

A few counts support this clonotype. CDR3 nucleotide sequence: TGTGCCAGCAGTTTATCAGAGGGGGCTGAGGGCTACACCTTC. The encoded protein is CASSLSEGAEGYTF. This chain joins TRBV27 and TRBJ1-2; 7 bases agree with TRBD1. The CDR3 covers 14 residues. Germline assignment: CDR1 MNHEY and CDR2 SMNVEV (reference sequence). V trimming: 0 bases; J trimming: 8 bases; junction bases outside the gene matches: 6.